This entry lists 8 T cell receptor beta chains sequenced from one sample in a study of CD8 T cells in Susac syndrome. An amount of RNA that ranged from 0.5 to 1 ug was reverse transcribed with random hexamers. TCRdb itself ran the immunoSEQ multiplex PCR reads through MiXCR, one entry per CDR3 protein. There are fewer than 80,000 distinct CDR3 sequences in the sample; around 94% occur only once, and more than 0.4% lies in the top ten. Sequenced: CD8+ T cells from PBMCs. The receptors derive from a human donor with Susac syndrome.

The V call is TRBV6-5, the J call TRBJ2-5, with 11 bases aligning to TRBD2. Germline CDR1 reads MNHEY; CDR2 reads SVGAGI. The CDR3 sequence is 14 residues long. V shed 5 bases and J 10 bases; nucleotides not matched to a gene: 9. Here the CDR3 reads CASSHTSGGPNQYF. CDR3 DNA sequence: TGTGCCAGCAGTCATACTAGCGGGGGTCCAAACCAGTACTTC.

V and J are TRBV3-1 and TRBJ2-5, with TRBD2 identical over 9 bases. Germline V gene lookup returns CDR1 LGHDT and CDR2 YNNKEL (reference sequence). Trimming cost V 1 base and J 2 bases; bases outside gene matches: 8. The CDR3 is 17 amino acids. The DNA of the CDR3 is TGTGCCAGCAGCCAAGTTCGAGGGCGGGGGGGACAAGAGACCCAGTACTTC. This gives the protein CASSQVRGRGGQETQYF.

The CDR3 DNA reads as TGTGCCAGCAGTAAGCTTAATGAAAAACTGTTTTTT. Its protein product is CASSKLNEKLFF. The chain carries TRBV12-3 or TRBV12-4 and TRBJ1-4; no definite D call. V gave up 5 bases and J gave up 4 bases, with 5 bases separating them. CDR3 size: 12 residues.

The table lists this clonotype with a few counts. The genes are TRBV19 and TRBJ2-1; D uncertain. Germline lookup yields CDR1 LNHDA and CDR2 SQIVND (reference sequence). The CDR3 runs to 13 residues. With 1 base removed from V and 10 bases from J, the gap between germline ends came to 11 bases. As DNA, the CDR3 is TGTGCCAGTAGTATAGTCCTAGGAAACGAGCAGTTCTTC. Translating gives CASSIVLGNEQFF.

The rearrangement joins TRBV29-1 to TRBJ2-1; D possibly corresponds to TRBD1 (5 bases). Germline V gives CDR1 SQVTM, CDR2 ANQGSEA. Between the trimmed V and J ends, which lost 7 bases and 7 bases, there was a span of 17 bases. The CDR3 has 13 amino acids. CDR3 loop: CSGCGAKRNEQFF. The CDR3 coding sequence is TGCAGCGGCTGTGGGGCTAAACGGAATGAGCAGTTCTTC.

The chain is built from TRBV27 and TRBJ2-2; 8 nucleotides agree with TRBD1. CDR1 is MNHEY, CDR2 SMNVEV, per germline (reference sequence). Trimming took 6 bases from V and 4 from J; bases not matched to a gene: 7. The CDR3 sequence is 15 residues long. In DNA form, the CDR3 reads TGTGCCAGCAGCCCCGGGACAGGCTTCACCGGGGAGCTGTTTTTT. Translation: CASSPGTGFTGELFF.

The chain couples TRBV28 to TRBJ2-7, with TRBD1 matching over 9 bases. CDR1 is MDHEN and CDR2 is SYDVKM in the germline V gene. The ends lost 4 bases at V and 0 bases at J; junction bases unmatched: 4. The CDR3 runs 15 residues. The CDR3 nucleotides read TGTGCCAGCAGTTCCCCGGACAGGGGCTCCTACGAGCAGTACTTC. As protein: CASSSPDRGSYEQYF.

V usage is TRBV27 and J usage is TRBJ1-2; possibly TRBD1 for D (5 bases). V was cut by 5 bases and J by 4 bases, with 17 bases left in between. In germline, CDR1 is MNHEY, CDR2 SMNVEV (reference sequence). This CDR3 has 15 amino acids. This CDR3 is CASSPGHPGGYGYTF. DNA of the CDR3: TGTGCCAGCAGTCCCGGACACCCCGGAGGCTATGGCTACACCTTC.